Each of the 10 T cell receptor beta chains below was sequenced from the same sample in a study of blood T cell repertoires in COVID-19. The assay was immunoSEQ multiplex PCR, and TCRdb's table has in-frame clones only and misses some. The sample contains about 62,000 clones, under 85% of which appear only once. Sequencing was done on a sample of peripheral blood. Receptors were obtained from a woman older than 75 with active or convalescent COVID-19.

DNA of the CDR3: TGTGCCAGTAGTATAACCCTGGGGGGCACTGAAGCTTTCTTT. Translation: CASSITLGGTEAFF. This rearrangement joins TRBV19 to TRBJ1-1; tentatively, D is TRBD1 (5 bases). Trimming stripped 2 bases from V and 4 bases from J, with 11 bases between. The CDR3 sequence is 14 residues long. Germline V CDR1 and CDR2: LNHDA, SQIVND (reference sequence).

The chain joins TRBV12-5 to TRBJ1-3, with a possible D match to TRBD1 (5 bases). CDR1 is LGHNT and CDR2 is FRNRAP in the germline V gene. The V end was cut by 5 bases, the J end by 0 bases, with 14 bases between. The CDR3 spans 16 residues. The CDR3 DNA sequence: TGTGCTAGTGGTCCCACAGGATCACTCTCTGGAAACACCATATATTTT. It codes for CASGPTGSLSGNTIYF.

The CDR3 region is CASSQDGTAVSGNTIYF. The CDR3 nucleotides are TGCGCCAGCAGCCAAGATGGGACAGCTGTCTCTGGAAACACCATATATTTT. The J gene is TRBJ1-3, the V gene TRBV4-1; 7 nucleotides match TRBD1. The CDR3 consists of 17 residues. In germline, CDR1 is MGHRA, CDR2 YSYEKL. With 0 bases clipped from V and 0 bases from J, the junction kept 5 bases outside the gene matches.

The chain employs TRBV5-4 and TRBJ2-3, with 9 nucleotides matching TRBD2. Germline CDR1 and CDR2: SGHNT and YYREEE (reference sequence). The V segment lost 2 bases and the J segment 3 bases; nucleotides outside the gene matches: 4. This CDR3 contains 15 residues. The CDR3 sequence: CASSLPSGVTDTQYF. The DNA for the CDR3 is TGTGCCAGCAGCTTACCTAGCGGGGTAACAGATACGCAGTATTTT.

This chain joins TRBV27 and TRBJ2-7; the match to TRBD1 covers 10 bases. The CDR3 has 16 amino acids. Germline V lookup: CDR1 MNHEY, CDR2 SMNVEV (reference sequence). Trimming took 5 bases from V and 5 from J; bases not matched to a gene: 12. Written as DNA, the CDR3 is TGTGCCAGCAGTATCCTTCGTGGGACAGGGGCCAACGAGCAGTACTTC. Its protein product is CASSILRGTGANEQYF.

J is TRBJ1-2 and V is TRBV2, with TRBD1 matching 7 bases. The V gene end was trimmed by 4 bases and the J gene end by 7 bases; junction bases not matched to a gene: 15. In germline, CDR1 is SNHLY, CDR2 FYNNEI. There are 16 residues in the CDR3. CDR3 sequence (DNA): TGTGCCAGCAGTGCAAAGCGAACCCAGGGGGTCTCTGGCTACACCTTC. This gives the protein CASSAKRTQGVSGYTF.

The chain uses TRBV19 and TRBJ1-2, with 7 bases aligning to TRBD1. CDR1 is LNHDA, CDR2 SQIVND, per germline (reference sequence). V lost 4 bases to trimming and J lost 3 bases; unmatched junction nucleotides: 5. The CDR3 runs to 14 residues. In DNA, the CDR3 is TGTGCCAGTAGTACGGGACAGAGGGACTATGGCTACACCTTC. This codes for CASSTGQRDYGYTF.

The CDR3 coding sequence is TGTGCCAGCAGCTTAGTATCGGGGAGCAGAAACACCATATATTTT. Translating it yields CASSLVSGSRNTIYF. This chain uses TRBV7-2 with TRBJ1-3, with D unclear. CDR1 and CDR2 from the germline V gene are SGHTA and FQGNSA. V was clipped by 1 base and J by 5 bases, with 12 bases between them. The CDR3 loop spans 15 amino acids.

This clone has only a few counts. The CDR3 sequence: CASSESGRADYGYTF. For the CDR3, the DNA is TGTGCCAGCAGTGAAAGTGGCAGGGCGGACTATGGCTACACCTTC. This sequence joins TRBV25-1 and TRBJ1-2; a possible D gene is TRBD1 (5 bases). CDR3 length: 15 residues. Germline values: CDR1 MGHDK, CDR2 SYGVNS. The V end was cut by 2 bases, the J end by 3 bases, with 13 bases between.

The chain has TRBV5-8 and TRBJ1-5; 8 nucleotides line up with TRBD1. The CDR3 sequence is 14 residues long. The V segment lost 3 bases and the J segment 9 bases; nucleotides outside the gene matches: 8. Germline V gene data show CDR1 as SGHTS and CDR2 as YDEGEE. The CDR3 bases are TGTGCCAGCAGCTCAAGGACAGGGTTGGGGCCCCAGCATTTT. Residues: CASSSRTGLGPQHF.